This T cell receptor (beta chain) was captured by sequencing in a study of identical twins. Study conclusions and caveats: Findings depended on cross-sectional statistics rather than tracking the same donors. Those out-of-frame alpha sequences shared by twins showed an excess of low generation probability.

The sample holds many counts of this clonotype. Its antigen remains unknown. Trimming pared 5 bases from V and 7 bases from J, leaving 20 bases between. CDR1 and CDR2 from the germline V gene are KGHDR and SFDVKD. The CDR3 consists of 16 residues. A universal primer site arose from template switching, and cDNA bore unique molecular identifiers. TCRdb re-called the 5' RACE reads with MiXCR, one entry per CDR3 protein. The sample lists some 630,000 distinct CDR3 sequences, roughly 6.6% seen once, with 1.5% to 2% in the top ten. These data were also filed under a second study, of yellow fever vaccine responses in identical twins.

Sequenced input: PBMCs. The chain uses TRBV24-1 and TRBJ2-1; TRBD1 or TRBD2 may be the D gene (5 bases each). The TCR sequence derives from a woman aged 18-30 years in good health. DNA of the CDR3: TGTGCCACCAGTGTGTTGGGGACCGACCGTAGGAATGAGCAGTTCTTC. The encoded protein is CATSVLGTDRRNEQFF.